This passage covers 2 T cell receptor beta chains from one sample sequenced in a study of cytomegalovirus exposure and HLA in healthy donors. Primers for the PCR totalled 60 Vbeta and 13 Jbeta. Clones were read by immunoSEQ multiplex PCR, and TCRdb kept only the in-frame ones, dropping some. The sample includes roughly 130,000 clones, over 75% of them seen just once. The sequencing sample was made of PBMCs. Source of these receptors: a man between 25 and 39 years old in good health and CMV-seronegative.

This chain uses TRBV29-1 with TRBJ2-5; 9 bases line up with TRBD2. Unmatched junction bases numbered 2, after V lost 3 bases and J lost 3 bases. Germline-derived CDR1 and CDR2 are SQVTM and ANQGSEA. CDR3 length: 13 residues. The CDR3 sequence: CSVERLAEETQYF. Written as DNA, the CDR3 is TGCAGCGTTGAGAGACTAGCGGAAGAGACCCAGTACTTC.

The chain recombines TRBV29-1 with TRBJ2-1; TRBD1 agrees at 9 bases. Germline V CDR1 and CDR2: SQVTM, ANQGSEA. V lost 4 bases and J lost 7; bases outside the gene matches: 11. This CDR3 comprises 15 residues. The CDR3 nucleotides read TGCAGCGTTGGACAGACAGGGGGGGTACAGAATGAGCAGTTCTTC. It is translated as CSVGQTGGVQNEQFF.